Presented here are 32 T cell receptor beta chains from one specimen sequenced in a study of prognosis after radiotherapy for stage I lung cancer. The TCR beta CDR3 region was amplified from genomic DNA, with two rounds of multiplex PCR being used for the amplification. It was primers specific to each TRBV and TRBJ gene that first-round PCR used. TCRdb re-derived calls from the multiplex PCR reads in MiXCR, one entry per CDR3 protein. The sample includes around 20,000 distinct CDR3 sequences, roughly 43% of them seen just once. The sample was PBMCs, taken before or after stereotactic body radiation therapy (not recorded which). These receptors were obtained from a donor at least 50 years old with non-small cell lung cancer.

This clonotype was seen repeatedly, ten times or more. The rearrangement links TRBV12-5 to TRBJ1-2; no reliable D call. CDR1 LGHNT and CDR2 FRNRAP come from the germline V gene. The CDR3 has 12 amino acids. V was shortened by 7 bases and J by 8 bases, with 14 bases between the two germline ends. In DNA form, the CDR3 reads TGTGCTAGTGCCCCATCATTCCGGGGCTACACCTTC. Protein: CASAPSFRGYTF.

The J gene is TRBJ1-1, the V gene TRBV11-2; weak D call: TRBD1 (6 bases). Between the trimmed V and J ends, which lost 2 bases and 4 bases, there was a span of 11 bases. CDR3 length equals 14 residues. Germline V gene lookup returns CDR1 SGHAT and CDR2 FQNNGV. CDR3 amino acids: CASSLTGSRTEAFF. The CDR3 region has the DNA TGTGCCAGCAGCTTAACAGGGAGTCGCACTGAAGCTTTCTTT.

This clonotype ranks as medium-sized (0.01 to 0.1%). The chain is built from TRBV2 and TRBJ2-2; 8 positions agree with TRBD2. This CDR3 is 15 amino acids long. The V and J ends lost 6 bases and 1 base, in that order; junction bases with no gene match: 4. Germline V gives CDR1 SNHLY, CDR2 FYNNEI. CDR3 sequence: CASSVAGGNTGELFF. The CDR3 DNA reads TGTGCCAGCAGCGTGGCGGGGGGGAACACCGGGGAGCTGTTTTTT. Together with reference TRBV2 and TRBJ2-2, the CDR3 gives the full variable domain: EPEVTQTPSHQVTQMGQEVILRCVPISNHLYFYWYRQILGQKVEFLVSFYNNEISEKSEIFDDQFSVERPDGSNFTLKIRSTKLEDSAMYFCASSVAGGNTGELFFGEGSRLTVL.

This clonotype was counted ten times or more. This chain joins TRBV5-6 and TRBJ1-6; 8 nucleotides line up with TRBD1. The V gene end was trimmed by 0 bases and the J gene end by 10 bases; junction bases not matched to a gene: 3. The germline CDR1 and CDR2 sequences are SGHDT and YYEEEE. The CDR3 runs 14 residues. Here the CDR3 DNA reads TGTGCCAGCAGCTTGGCCGGGACAGGCTCACCCCTCCACTTT. Translated: CASSLAGTGSPLHF.

With respect to this clonotype: A far larger clone lies a single base away; this is likely a read error. The chain joins TRBV6-4 to TRBJ2-1, with D uncertain. Germline values: CDR1 MRHNA, CDR2 SNTAGT. The CDR3 is made up of 13 amino acids. The CDR3 nucleotides read TGTGCCAGCAGTGATATGACCACCAATGATCAGTTCTTC. Translated: CASSDMTTNDQFF.

The chain combines TRBV6-1 with TRBJ1-1, with D uncertain. Germline CDR1 MNHNS, CDR2 SASEGT. V was cut by 2 bases and J by 1 base, with 8 bases left in between. The CDR3 runs to 14 residues. CDR3: CASSERSENTEAFF. The CDR3 nucleotides are TGTGCCAGCAGTGAAAGGTCGGAGAACACTGAAGCTTTCTTT.

About this clonotype itself: The final CDR3 position lacks the conserved phenylalanine or tryptophan, pointing to a likely read error. The rearrangement uses TRBV6-2 or TRBV6-3 and TRBJ2-7; D remains unclear. Germline CDR1 reads MNHEY; CDR2 reads SVGEGT. The CDR3 covers 11 residues. Here the CDR3 reads CASTWTYEQYS. CDR3 DNA sequence: TGCGCCAGCACGTGGACCTACGAGCAGTACTCC.

In this sample, this clonotype turned up many times. The chain has TRBV28 and TRBJ1-3; D gene ambiguous. Trimming left V 5 bases short and J 0 bases short, with 14 bases between. This CDR3 is 16 amino acids long. Germline assignment: CDR1 MDHEN and CDR2 SYDVKM. The CDR3: CASSPRLITSGNTIYF. CDR3 nucleotides: TGTGCCAGCAGTCCGCGACTGATCACCTCTGGAAACACCATATATTTT.

This clonotype occurred many times. The V and J genes are TRBV11-2 and TRBJ2-4; maybe TRBD2 (5 bases). Germline CDR1 is SGHAT and CDR2 is FQNNGV. The V end lost 4 bases, the J end lost 7 bases, and 17 bases lay between the germline ends. There are 15 residues in the CDR3. The CDR3 loop is CASSSDRPRGNIQYF. CDR3 nucleotide sequence: TGTGCCAGCAGCTCGGACCGGCCCCGAGGGAACATTCAGTACTTC. The full variable domain, its missing parts supplied by reference TRBV11-2 and TRBJ2-4, is EAGVAQSPRYKIIEKRQSVAFWCNPISGHATLYWYQQILGQGPKLLIQFQNNGVVDDSQLPKDRFSAERLKGVDSTLKIQPAKLEDSAVYLCASSSDRPRGNIQYFGAGTRLSVL.

Ten or more counts support this clonotype. The rearrangement joins TRBV12-3 or TRBV12-4 to TRBJ2-1; 9 bases are a match to TRBD1. With 7 bases clipped from V and 4 bases from J, the junction kept 11 bases outside the gene matches. CDR3 length equals 16 residues. CDR3 sequence (DNA): TGTGCCAGCACCAAAAGCGGGACAGGGTCATACAATGAGCAGTTCTTC. Translating it yields CASTKSGTGSYNEQFF.

This clonotype was recorded at least ten times. This chain uses TRBV20-1 with TRBJ1-2; 7 nucleotides line up with TRBD1. V was clipped by 3 bases and J by 8 bases; unmatched bases: 6. Germline V gene sequence: CDR1 DFQATT, CDR2 SNEGSKA (reference sequence). The CDR3 is 12 residues long. This CDR3 reads CSARTGRRGYTF. As DNA, the CDR3 is TGCAGTGCTAGGACAGGGCGTAGGGGCTACACCTTC.

This clonotype appeared a few times. This could be a read error, since a much larger clone is one nucleotide away. The rearrangement uses TRBV6-2 or TRBV6-3 and TRBJ1-5; D is ambiguous. Trimming cost V 6 bases and J 6 bases, with 12 bases left between them. The germline CDR1 and CDR2 sequences are MNHEY and SVGEGT. CDR3 length: 13 residues. This chain's CDR3 is CASSPLWCQPQHF. The CDR3 DNA reads as TGTGCCAGCAGCCCCTTATGGTGTCAGCCCCAGCATTTT.

On this clonotype: A far larger clone is one nucleotide away, so this likely arose from a read error. J is TRBJ1-6 and V is TRBV7-9; D may be TRBD1 (6 bases). The CDR3 totals 14 residues. V lost 7 bases to trimming and J lost 10 bases, with 17 bases between them. Germline CDR1 reads SEHNR; CDR2 reads FQNEAQ (reference sequence). The CDR3 reads CASTEQGIGSPLHF. The CDR3 bases are TGTGCCAGCACCGAGCAGGGGATCGGGTCACCCCTCCACTTT.

This clonotype was seen at least ten times. The CDR3: CASSSRTSGFSYNEQFF. CDR3 nucleotides: TGTGCCAGCAGTTCGAGGACTAGCGGATTCTCCTACAATGAGCAGTTCTTC. The chain is built from TRBV27 and TRBJ2-1, with 10 nucleotides matching TRBD2. The germline V gene encodes CDR1 MNHEY and CDR2 SMNVEV (reference sequence). V shed 4 bases and J 0 bases; nucleotides not matched to a gene: 6. This CDR3 region has 17 residues.

This clonotype was counted a few times. This is likely an artifact of a read error, given a far larger clone one base away. This chain joins TRBV24-1 and TRBJ1-1, with 11 bases identical to TRBD2. With the DNA end fitting TRBJ2-3 better, the J assignment may be wrong. This CDR3 is built from 16 residues. Germline CDR1 is KGHDR and CDR2 is SFDVKD. Here the CDR3 DNA reads TGTGCCACCAGTGATTTTAGCGGGGGGGTACCCGATACGCAGTATTTT. This gives the protein CATSDFSGGVPDTQYF.

The table lists this clonotype with many counts. The chain couples TRBV10-3 to TRBJ2-3; 16 bases match TRBD2. This CDR3 spans 19 amino acids. Germline V gene sequence: CDR1 ENHRY, CDR2 SYGVKD. V was clipped by 11 bases and J by 3 bases; unmatched bases: 17. The CDR3 nucleotides read TGTGCCGCTAACGGAAGACCGGGACTAGCGGGGGGGCGTACAGATACGCAGTATTTT. This gives the protein CAANGRPGLAGGRTDTQYF.

The table lists this clonotype with many counts. The genes are TRBV7-2 and TRBJ2-1; D uncertain. The CDR3 runs 12 residues. Germline assignment: CDR1 SGHTA and CDR2 FQGNSA. Trimming pared 1 base from V and 12 bases from J, leaving 10 bases between. The CDR3 sequence is CASSLEFAGQFF. The CDR3 coding sequence is TGTGCCAGCAGCTTAGAGTTTGCCGGGCAGTTCTTC.

This clonotype was counted once. The CDR3: CASAVAGSYNEQFF. The CDR3 DNA reads TGTGCCAGCGCCGTAGCGGGATCCTACAATGAGCAGTTCTTC. The chain couples TRBV7-9 to TRBJ2-1, with TRBD2 matching 8 bases. Germline V gives CDR1 SEHNR, CDR2 FQNEAQ (reference sequence). The trim removed 8 bases at V and 1 base at J, leaving 4 bases unmatched. This CDR3 has 14 residues.

The rearrangement joins TRBV28 to TRBJ2-7; 7 bases are shared with TRBD1. V lost 3 bases and J lost 6; bases outside the gene matches: 20. Germline V lookup: CDR1 MDHEN, CDR2 SYDVKM. This CDR3 comprises 18 residues. The CDR3, as DNA: TGTGCCAGCAGTTTTTGGTGCGTAGGGGGCCGGGCTATCTGCGAGCAGTACTTC. Translating gives CASSFWCVGGRAICEQYF.

This clonotype came up many times. The chain links TRBV20-1 to TRBJ1-1; no firm D call. The CDR3 totals 15 residues. Germline V gene sequence: CDR1 DFQATT, CDR2 SNEGSKA (reference sequence). V lost 5 bases, J lost 0 bases, and 16 bases lay in between. DNA of the CDR3: TGCAGTGCTCCCATCCCTCTACGGATGAACACTGAAGCTTTCTTT. Translating gives CSAPIPLRMNTEAFF.

The chain combines TRBV7-8 with TRBJ1-5; D gene uncertain. The CDR3 length is 16 residues. Germline CDR1 SGHVS, CDR2 FQNEAQ. Trimming cost V 2 bases and J 1 base, with 12 bases left between them. The CDR3 here is CASSLSLTTSNQPQHF. The CDR3 bases are TGTGCCAGCAGCTTAAGTCTTACGACGAGCAATCAGCCCCAGCATTTT.

The chain employs TRBV5-1 and TRBJ2-1, with D maybe TRBD1 (5 bases). The V gene's germline CDR1 is SGHRS and CDR2 YFSETQ. This CDR3 has 15 amino acids. The V and J ends lost 2 bases and 6 bases respectively, with 15 bases between them. The CDR3 DNA follows: TGCGCCAGCAGCTTCCGCTCAGGGCAAGGCAATGAGCAGTTCTTC. Translated: CASSFRSGQGNEQFF.

In its sample, this clonotype was seen many times. V usage is TRBV27 and J usage is TRBJ2-7, with TRBD2 matching 12 bases. The CDR3 consists of 15 residues. Per the germline V gene, CDR1 is MNHEY and CDR2 is SMNVEV (reference sequence). V lost 2 bases and J lost 4; bases outside the gene matches: 3. This CDR3 is CASSLVLAGGYEQYF. In nucleotides, the CDR3 is TGTGCCAGCAGTTTAGTGCTAGCGGGGGGGTACGAGCAGTACTTC.

This clonotype was observed a few times. This sequence joins TRBV7-9 and TRBJ1-3; 9 bases are a match to TRBD1. The CDR3 covers 21 residues. Germline trimming cut 5 bases from V and 0 bases from J; bases unmatched to any gene: 20. Germline V gene lookup returns CDR1 SEHNR and CDR2 FQNEAQ (reference sequence). CDR3 in DNA: TGTGCCAGCAGCCCCAGGACAGGGGAATGCAACGCAGTTATCTCTGGAAACACCATATATTTT. This encodes CASSPRTGECNAVISGNTIYF.

This clonotype was seen ten or more times. The chain combines TRBV4-3 with TRBJ2-7; the D is unclear. The CDR3 is made up of 16 amino acids. Germline CDR1 and CDR2: LGHNA and YSLEER. The V end was cut by 3 bases, the J end by 3 bases, with 18 bases between. The CDR3 DNA reads TGCGCCAGCAGCCAGTCTATAGGTACAACGGTCTACGAGCAGTACTTC. Protein sequence: CASSQSIGTTVYEQYF.

As concerns this clonotype: This sequence is one base from a far larger clone and is likely a read error. The chain links TRBV12-3 or TRBV12-4 to TRBJ2-1; D possibly corresponds to TRBD2 (6 bases). The CDR3 covers 12 residues. The CDR3 region is CASRTAGNEKFF. CDR3 bases: TGTGCCAGCAGGACAGCGGGTAATGAGAAGTTCTTC.

This clonotype was seen at least ten times. J is TRBJ2-1 and V is TRBV10-3, with 10 nucleotides matching TRBD1. Germline-derived CDR1 and CDR2 are ENHRY and SYGVKD. Germline trimming cut 3 bases from V and 9 bases from J; bases unmatched to any gene: 5. The CDR3 spans 14 residues. The CDR3 DNA is TGTGCCATCAGTGACGACAGGGGGCGGGTTGAGCAGTTCTTC. Translating it yields CAISDDRGRVEQFF.

This clonotype occurred many times. V is TRBV20-1 and J is TRBJ1-5; no firm D call. Looked up from germline, CDR1 is DFQATT and CDR2 is SNEGSKA (reference sequence). The CDR3 extends over 12 amino acids. The V and J ends lost 0 bases and 7 bases respectively, with 7 bases between them. CDR3 sequence (DNA): TGCAGTGCTAGAGATGTCGACCAGCCCCAGCATTTT. Amino acid sequence: CSARDVDQPQHF.

This clonotype was seen at least ten times. V gene TRBV20-1 combines with J gene TRBJ2-7; the match to TRBD2 covers 10 bases. The CDR3 loop spans 14 amino acids. The V and J ends lost 0 bases and 3 bases, in that order; junction bases with no gene match: 2. The germline V gene has CDR1 DFQATT and CDR2 SNEGSKA (reference sequence). The DNA of the CDR3 is TGCAGTGCTAGAGATAGCGGGAGGATCTACGAGCAGTACTTC. It translates to CSARDSGRIYEQYF.

This clonotype was observed a few times. The junction shows a germline mismatch at one end, possibly a read error. CDR3 DNA sequence: TGTGCTAGTGGTCCCGGTAATCGGGGCTACGCCTTC. Translated: CASGPGNRGYAF. This chain joins TRBV12-5 and TRBJ1-2; D might be TRBD1 (5 bases). The CDR3 has 12 amino acids. Germline CDR1 LGHNT, CDR2 FRNRAP.

CDR3 in amino acids: CATSDGRRVPDIQYF. Here the CDR3 DNA reads TGTGCCACCAGTGATGGTCGCAGGGTCCCAGATATTCAGTATTTT. This rearrangement joins TRBV24-1 to TRBJ2-3; possibly TRBD1 for D (5 bases). The germline gives CDR1 KGHDR, CDR2 SFDVKD. V was pared by 3 bases and J by 12 bases, with 21 bases between. This CDR3 has 15 residues.

This clonotype was detected a few times. This chain uses TRBV5-1 with TRBJ1-2, with 7 bases fitting TRBD1. This CDR3 has 14 residues. Germline-derived CDR1 and CDR2 are SGHRS and YFSETQ. After removal of 5 bases from V and 7 bases from J, the junction contained 11 bases not matched to a gene. The CDR3 DNA reads as TGCGCCAGCAGATCTACAGGGGCGGCGGGTGGCTACACCTTC. Amino acids: CASRSTGAAGGYTF.